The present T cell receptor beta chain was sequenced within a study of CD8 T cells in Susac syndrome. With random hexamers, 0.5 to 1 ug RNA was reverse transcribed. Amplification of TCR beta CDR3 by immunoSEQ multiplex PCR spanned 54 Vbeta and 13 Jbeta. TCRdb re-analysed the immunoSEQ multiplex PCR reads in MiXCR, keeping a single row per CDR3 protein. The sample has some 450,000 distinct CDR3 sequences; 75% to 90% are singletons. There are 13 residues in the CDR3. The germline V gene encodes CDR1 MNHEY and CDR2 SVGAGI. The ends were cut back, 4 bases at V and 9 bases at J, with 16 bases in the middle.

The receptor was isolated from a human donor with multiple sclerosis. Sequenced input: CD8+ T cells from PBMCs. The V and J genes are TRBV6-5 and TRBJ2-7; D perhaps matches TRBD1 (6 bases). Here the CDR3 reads CASSSGHQSTQYF. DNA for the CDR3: TGTGCCAGCAGTTCGGGACATCAATCAACGCAGTACTTC.